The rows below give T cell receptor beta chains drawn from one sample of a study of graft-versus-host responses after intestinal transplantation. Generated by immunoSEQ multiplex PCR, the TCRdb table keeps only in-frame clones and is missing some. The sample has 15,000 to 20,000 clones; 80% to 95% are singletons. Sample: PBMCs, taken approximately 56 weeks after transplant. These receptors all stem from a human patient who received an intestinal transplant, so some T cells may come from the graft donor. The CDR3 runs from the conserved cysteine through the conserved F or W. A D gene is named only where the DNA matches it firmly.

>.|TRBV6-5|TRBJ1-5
CASSPTVNQPQHF
TGTGCCAGCAGTCCGACGGTTAATCAGCCCCAGCATTTT
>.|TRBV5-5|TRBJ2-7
CASSLLASEQYF
TGTGCCAGCAGCTTGCTAGCTTCCGAGCAGTACTTC
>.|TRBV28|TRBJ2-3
CASYGQNKEPSTDTQYF
TGTGCCAGCTACGGACAGAACAAAGAACCTAGCACAGATACGCAGTATTTT
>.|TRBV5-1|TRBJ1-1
CASSLGTANTEAFF
TGCGCCAGCAGCTTAGGGACGGCGAACACTGAAGCTTTCTTT
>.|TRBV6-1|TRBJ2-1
CASSEEGQLSYNEQFF
TGTGCCAGCAGTGAGGAGGGCCAACTCTCCTACAATGAGCAGTTCTTC
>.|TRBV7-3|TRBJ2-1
CASSLTAYNEQFF
TGTGCCAGCAGCCTTACAGCTTACAATGAGCAGTTCTTC
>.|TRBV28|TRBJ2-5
CASIGNPRQVQETQYF
TGTGCCAGTATAGGGAACCCGCGACAGGTTCAAGAGACCCAGTACTTC
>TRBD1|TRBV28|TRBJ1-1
CASIQGGTEAFF
TGTGCCAGCATTCAGGGGGGCACTGAAGCTTTCTTT
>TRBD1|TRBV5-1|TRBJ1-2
CASSLDGQGDYGYTF
TGCGCCAGCAGCTTGGACGGACAGGGAGACTATGGCTACACCTTC
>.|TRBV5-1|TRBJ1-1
CASSLESGRRNTEAFF
TGCGCCAGCAGCTTGGAATCAGGGAGGAGGAACACTGAAGCTTTCTTT
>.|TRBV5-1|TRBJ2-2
CASSLRQSSTGELFF
TGCGCCAGCAGCTTGAGACAGTCGAGCACCGGGGAGCTGTTTTTT